What follows is one TCR beta chain and its context. The antigen is undetermined. Assay used: immunoSEQ multiplex PCR; TCRdb lists only in-frame clones, some missing. Here the sample spans under 5,000 clones, more than 70% being singletons. The data were obtained in a study of immune evolution from preneoplasia to lung adenocarcinoma. Study-wide findings and caveats: Later-stage lesions seemingly showed higher T cell density and diversity than normal lung. Normal lung had the highest top T cell clone frequencies.

Each case's diagnosis was confirmed by two pathologists on H&E. CDR1 is SGHVT and CDR2 is SQSDAQ in the germline V gene. V lost 4 bases and J 8 bases, leaving 15 bases between the germline ends. The CDR3 runs 14 residues. The genes are TRBV7-4 and TRBJ2-1; D uncertain. Sequencing used FFPE lung adenocarcinoma in situ tissue. The sequence was collected from an older person with lung adenocarcinoma. The CDR3 protein is CASSSQPVRDEQFF. CDR3 nucleotides: TGTGCCAGCAGCTCCCAACCGGTTAGGGATGAGCAGTTCTTC. The full variable domain, in which reference TRBV7-4 and TRBJ2-1 provide the parts outside the CDR3, is GAGVSQSPRYKVAKRGRDVALRCDSISGHVTLYWYRQTLGQGSEVLTYSQSDAQRDKSGRPSGRFSAERPERSVSTLKIQRTEQGDSAVYLCASSSQPVRDEQFFGPGTRLTVL.